The 14 T cell receptor beta chains below were found in one sample sequenced in a study of cytomegalovirus exposure and HLA in healthy donors. The PCR made use of 60 Vbeta and 13 Jbeta primers. Measured with immunoSEQ multiplex PCR; TCRdb has only the in-frame clones, and not every one. The sample includes about 160,000 clones, approximately 88% of them seen just once. The sample comprised PBMCs. These receptors were taken from a woman between 18 and 29 years old in good health and CMV-seronegative.

For this clone: Other DNA sequences from this sample encode an identical CDR3 as well. The chain combines TRBV6-5 with TRBJ1-1; 10 nucleotides line up with TRBD1. The CDR3 is 15 amino acids. V lost 2 bases and J lost 4; bases outside the gene matches: 4. Germline-derived CDR1 and CDR2 are MNHEY and SVGAGI. In DNA form, the CDR3 reads TGTGCCAGCAGTTACGTAGGGACAGGGGCCACTGAAGCTTTCTTT. Its protein product is CASSYVGTGATEAFF.

V is TRBV7-9 and J is TRBJ2-6; D not resolved. Deletions cut 6 bases from V and 0 bases from J, with 21 bases between. The length of the CDR3 is 19 residues. Germline V gives CDR1 SEHNR, CDR2 FQNEAQ (reference sequence). The CDR3 DNA follows: TGTGCCAGCAGTACATCTCCGGGTACGAGAATCTCTGGGGCCAACGTCCTGACTTTC. Its translation: CASSTSPGTRISGANVLTF. Based on the CDR3 plus reference TRBV7-9 and TRBJ2-6, the full variable domain is DTGVSQNPRHKITKRGQNVTFRCDPISEHNRLYWYRQTLGQGPEFLTYFQNEAQLEKSRLLSDRFSAERPKGSFSTLEIQRTEQGDSAMYLCASSTSPGTRISGANVLTFGAGSRLTVL.

This clone was observed a few times. Mismatch with germline at one junction end may stem from a read error. V usage is TRBV5-1 and J usage is TRBJ2-6, with D maybe TRBD2 (7 bases). CDR1 SGHRS and CDR2 YFSETQ come from the germline V gene. The CDR3 extends over 16 amino acids. The DNA of the CDR3 is TGCGCCAGCAGCCGGATGGGGGGGGCTGGGGCCAACGGCCTGACTTTC. Translated: CASSRMGGAGANGLTF.

This clone has only a few counts. The chain uses TRBV5-1 and TRBJ1-2, with 10 bases identical to TRBD1. The CDR3 extends over 15 amino acids. Per germline, CDR1 SGHRS and CDR2 YFSETQ. V shed 2 bases, J shed 6 bases, and the junction held 7 bases outside the gene matches. The CDR3 loop is CASSFTAGQGNGYTF. The CDR3 DNA sequence: TGCGCCAGCAGCTTTACGGCGGGACAGGGGAATGGCTACACCTTC.

This clone was seen a few times. CDR3: CASSRTGTGSYEQYF. The CDR3 coding sequence is TGTGCCAGCAGCAGAACCGGGACAGGGTCCTACGAGCAGTACTTC. This chain joins TRBV6-5 and TRBJ2-7; 9 bases map to TRBD1. The CDR3 is 15 amino acids. With V trimmed by 6 bases and J by 1 base, 7 bases remained unmatched. Germline V gene lookup returns CDR1 MNHEY and CDR2 SVGAGI.

This chain uses TRBV7-2 with TRBJ2-5; 8 positions match TRBD1. With the DNA end fitting TRBJ2-7 better, the J assignment may be wrong. The germline V gene has CDR1 SGHTA and CDR2 FQGNSA. The CDR3 totals 14 residues. In nucleotides, the CDR3 is TGTGCCAGCAGCTACCTCAGGGGGCCCTACGAGCAGTACTTC. It is translated as CASSYLRGPYEQYF.

J is TRBJ1-2 and V is TRBV30; TRBD1 agrees at 7 bases. The ends lost 1 base at V and 6 bases at J; junction bases unmatched: 5. Germline V CDR1 and CDR2: GTSNPN, SVGIG (reference sequence). This CDR3 region has 13 residues. The CDR3 protein is CAWSAGGTDGYTF. The CDR3 coding sequence is TGTGCCTGGAGTGCAGGGGGGACCGATGGCTACACCTTC. The complete variable domain, with remaining parts taken from reference TRBV30 and TRBJ1-2, reads SQTIHQWPATLVQPVGSPLSLECTVEGTSNPNLYWYRQAAGRGLQLLFYSVGIGQISSEVPQNLSASRPQDRQFILSSKKLLLSDSGFYLCAWSAGGTDGYTFGSGTRLTVV.

The chain uses TRBV28 and TRBJ1-2, with 7 bases aligning to TRBD1. Germline trimming cut 2 bases from V and 7 bases from J; bases unmatched to any gene: 7. The germline gives CDR1 MDHEN, CDR2 SYDVKM. This CDR3 region has 14 residues. CDR3 in DNA: TGTGCCAGCAGTTTAAAGGGGGCGCTTATTGGCTACACCTTC. Its translation is CASSLKGALIGYTF.

The V gene is TRBV7-8, the J gene TRBJ1-6; 9 positions match TRBD1. The V gene's germline CDR1 is SGHVS and CDR2 FQNEAQ. The CDR3 has 17 residues. Trimming removed 5 bases from V and 2 bases from J; junction bases left unmatched: 7. The CDR3, as DNA: TGTGCCAGCAGCCGGGACAGGGTCGGCCCCTATAATTCACCCCTCCACTTT. As protein: CASSRDRVGPYNSPLHF.

V and J are TRBV7-9 and TRBJ2-1, with D tentatively TRBD1 (5 bases). Trimming removed 7 bases from V and 0 bases from J, with 13 bases in between. This CDR3 has 15 residues. Germline loops: CDR1 SEHNR, CDR2 FQNEAQ (reference sequence). The CDR3 loop reads CASTLTVSSYNEQFF. The CDR3 DNA sequence: TGTGCCAGCACCCTGACAGTTAGCTCCTACAATGAGCAGTTCTTC. Complete variable domain (other parts from reference TRBV7-9 and TRBJ2-1): DTGVSQNPRHKITKRGQNVTFRCDPISEHNRLYWYRQTLGQGPEFLTYFQNEAQLEKSRLLSDRFSAERPKGSFSTLEIQRTEQGDSAMYLCASTLTVSSYNEQFFGPGTRLTVL.

This clone has only one observation. The gene calls are TRBV29-1 and TRBJ1-5, with 8 nucleotides matching TRBD1. This CDR3 region has 15 residues. The germline V gene encodes CDR1 SQVTM and CDR2 ANQGSEA. Trimming removed 6 bases from V and 1 base from J; junction bases left unmatched: 8. The chain's CDR3 is CSVKSGTGSNQPQHF. CDR3 coding DNA: TGCAGCGTCAAATCCGGGACAGGAAGCAATCAGCCCCAGCATTTT. Complete variable domain (other parts from reference TRBV29-1 and TRBJ1-5): SAVISQKPSRDICQRGTSLTIQCQVDSQVTMMFWYRQQPGQSLTLIATANQGSEATYESGFVIDKFPISRPNLTFSTLTVSNMSPEDSSIYLCSVKSGTGSNQPQHFGDGTRLSIL.

This clone was recorded once. V and J are TRBV21-1 and TRBJ2-7; TRBD1, as called in the table, went unchecked against the DNA. TRBV21-1 is termed a pseudogene. The CDR3 sequence is 19 residues long. For the CDR3, the DNA is TGTGCCAGCAGCAAAGAAAGGGGACAGGGGGCCCTCTATCTGTTCGAGCAGTACTTC. This encodes CASSKERGQGALYLFEQYF.

CDR3 residues: CASSPGISGNTIYF. In nucleotides, the CDR3 is TGTGCCAGCAGCCCAGGGATATCTGGAAACACCATATATTTT. The chain recombines TRBV9 with TRBJ1-3, with D perhaps TRBD1 (5 bases). The CDR3 totals 14 residues. The germline gives CDR1 SGDLS, CDR2 YYNGEE. With 4 bases removed from V and 1 base from J, the gap between germline ends came to 9 bases.

This rearrangement joins TRBV6-6 to TRBJ2-1; TRBD2 agrees at 16 bases. Trimming cost V 4 bases and J 13 bases; bases outside gene matches: 4. The CDR3 sequence is 14 residues long. The V gene's germline CDR1 is MNHNY and CDR2 SVGAGI (reference sequence). CDR3 sequence reads: CASSSGLAGGRQFF. The CDR3 DNA is TGTGCCAGCAGTTCGGGACTAGCGGGGGGGCGTCAGTTCTTC.